Described below is a single T cell receptor beta chain sequence and its context. No cognate antigen has been identified for it. This sample was included in a study of monozygotic twins with inflammatory bowel disease (dated by TCRdb to between 2018 and 2021). Regarding the research as a whole: A total of roughly 28 monozygotic twin pairs were included in the full study, comprising nine German pairs (four IBD-concordant, five IBD-discordant) and 19 IBD-discordant Danish pairs. Each individual had, on average, about 151 000 unique TCRalpha sequences and 181 000 unique TCRbeta sequences available for analysis. The search for disease-associated traits relied mainly on comparing IBD patients with their genetically identical healthy co-twins within discordant pairs.

What the authors observed across the whole study: Repertoire similarity did not differ between concordant and discordant twins, possibly due to limited statistical power. No single strong signal or clonotype linked to IBD turned up in the results, so the idea that one exists was not supported. Compared with healthy twins, IBD patients shared fewer clonotypes with other individuals, and the difference was most pronounced in patients with signs of disease activity. Background noise and inter-individual variability may have been introduced into the repertoires by the differing immunosuppressive treatments among patients. TCRbeta repertoire diversity, by inverse Simpson index, was decreased in IBD patients compared with their healthy co-twins. The analysis was unable to tell different T cell subtypes apart.

The CDR3 covers 12 residues, taking in both the cysteine and the phenylalanine. No DNA is given. CDR1 and CDR2 are read off the germline V gene as SGHTA and FQGNSA. From each donor, a roughly 2.7 ml peripheral blood sample was collected into PAXgene tubes and kept at -80 degrees C. Total RNA was isolated from whole blood with the PAXgene blood miRNA kit on an automated QIAcube, without T cell sorting. Deep TCRalpha and TCRbeta repertoire profiling with unique molecular barcoding was performed on peripheral blood of monozygotic twin pairs concordant or discordant for inflammatory bowel disease. Smoking habits were recorded for all twin pairs, and individuals were classified as current, former or never smokers. Library preparation used 5' RACE. The input for every TCR library was approximately 3,500 ng of total RNA. For each sample, cDNA was synthesized in eight separate reactions using SMARTScribe reverse transcriptase. During cDNA synthesis, template switching introduced unique molecular identifiers that contained a 6-nucleotide sample barcode. TCRalpha and TCRbeta cDNA was amplified in two nested PCRs of roughly 16 and 10 cycles, and bead purification was carried out after each PCR. Before amplification, the cDNA was treated with uracil DNA-glycosylase and purified using the QIAquick PCR purification kit. The second PCR added Illumina TruSeq-compatible adapters along with sample-specific barcodes. Library quality and concentration were assessed using TapeStation and Qubit, and 5 ng of each library was pooled. The pooled libraries were sequenced with 2 x 100 bp reads and custom sequencing primers on an Illumina HiSeq2500 single-index Rapid Run. Under the source paper's analysis protocol: UMI-based consensus assembly with MiGEC version 1.2.6 was used to correct PCR and sequencing errors. MiXCR version 2.1.1 was used to carry out V(D)J alignment, clonotype assembly and CDR3 extraction. To normalise gene usage, clonotype sharing and MAIT/NKT TCR abundance, the top 1000, 10 000 and 20 000 clonotypes in each sample were analysed. After downsampling to 27 000 UMIs, diversity was calculated as the inverse Simpson index using the vegan R package. Statistical testing used paired Mann-Whitney U tests on the discordant twin pairs and applied Benjamini-Hochberg correction for multiple testing. TCRdb reprocessed the reads and assigns one entry to each CDR3 protein sequence, leaving out DNA. TCRdb, rather than the study authors, made the V and J calls. This sample's table lists about 160,000 distinct CDR3 sequences. The top ten hold 7.4% of the sample.

The clonotype comes from a human donor with ulcerative colitis or Crohn's disease, or a healthy co-twin of an affected twin (not recorded which). The material sequenced was blood. The rearrangement joined TRBV7-2 to TRBJ2-2. The CDR3 protein: CASSFNTGELFF.